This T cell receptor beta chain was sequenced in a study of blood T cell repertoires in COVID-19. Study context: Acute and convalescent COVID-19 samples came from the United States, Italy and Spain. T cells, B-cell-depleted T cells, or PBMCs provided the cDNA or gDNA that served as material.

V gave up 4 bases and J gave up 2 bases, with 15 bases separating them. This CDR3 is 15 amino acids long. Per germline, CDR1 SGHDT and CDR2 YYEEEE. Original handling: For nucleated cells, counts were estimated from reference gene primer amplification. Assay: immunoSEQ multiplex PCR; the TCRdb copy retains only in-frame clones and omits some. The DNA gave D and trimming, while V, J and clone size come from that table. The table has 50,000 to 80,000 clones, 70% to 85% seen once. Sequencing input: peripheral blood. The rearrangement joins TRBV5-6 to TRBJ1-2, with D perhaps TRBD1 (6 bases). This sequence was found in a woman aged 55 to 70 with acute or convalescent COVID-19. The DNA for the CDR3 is TGTGCCAGCAGCGCTTCAGGGGAGGGAAACTATGGCTACACCTTC. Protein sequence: CASSASGEGNYGYTF.